These T cell receptor beta chains were read from a single sample in a study of blood T cells in healthy people across ages. TCRdb ran MiXCR on the 5' RACE reads and lists one entry per CDR3 protein. The data contain around 1.5 million distinct CDR3 sequences, almost 35% of them singletons. The sequencing input was blood. These receptors all stem from a woman aged 25 to 45 in good health. CDR3s include the opening cysteine and the closing phenylalanine or tryptophan. A D gene is named only where the DNA matches it firmly.

NA	TRBV19	TRBJ2-6	CASMTGANVLTF
TRBD1	TRBV12-3/TRBV12-4	TRBJ2-3	CATQDGTGGEDAQYF
TRBD1	TRBV27	TRBJ2-6	CAGSADRVNSGANVQTF
NA	TRBV25-1	TRBJ2-5	CASSESSWGDGEQETQYF
TRBD1	TRBV6-6	TRBJ1-5	CASSTGQGLQPQHF
NA	TRBV20-1	TRBJ2-7	CSARSQGSYEQYF
NA	TRBV4-2	TRBJ2-1	CASSQYDYEQFF
TRBD1	TRBV5-1	TRBJ1-1	CASRTFRDRGTEAFF
TRBD1	TRBV9	TRBJ1-2	CASSVGQGGDGYTF
TRBD1	TRBV5-1	TRBJ2-7	CASSLGTGAPISSYEQYF
NA	TRBV6-4	NA	CASSVGPGLAHEQYF
NA	TRBV12-3/TRBV12-4	TRBJ1-2	CASSFGGPKLYGYTF
NA	TRBV3-1	TRBJ2-5	CASSQGGLQETQYF
NA	TRBV4-2	TRBJ1-2	CASSQEPRGHLASYGYTF
TRBD1	TRBV28	TRBJ2-5	CASSLSGRGRGETQYF
TRBD1	TRBV12-3/TRBV12-4	TRBJ1-2	CASRPRRQGYYGYTF
TRBD1	TRBV9	TRBJ2-5	CASSGSTGGEQETRYF
NA	TRBV24-1	TRBJ2-7	CATSDSGGYEQYF
NA	TRBV7-3	TRBJ2-7	CASSPTGPNEQYF
TRBD1	TRBV7-9	TRBJ1-5	CASSSRTGSGNQPQHF
NA	TRBV6-1	TRBJ2-3	CASSEGFFGKDTQYF
NA	TRBV6-1	TRBJ2-1	CASYSLSGGNEQFF
NA	TRBV3-1	TRBJ2-1	CVSSPGHLYNEQFF
TRBD1	TRBV20-1	TRBJ2-7	CSAPGQYEQYF
NA	TRBV7-9	TRBJ2-1	CASSLYLVGFSSYNEQFF
NA	TRBV20-1	TRBJ2-5	CSASLATRQETQYF
TRBD1	TRBV6-1	TRBJ1-2	CATSGTGGNFGYGYTF
NA	TRBV7-6	TRBJ2-7	CASSQFQKSSSYEQYF
TRBD1	TRBV4-1	TRBJ1-2	CASSQDFPVTGGSGYTF
TRBD1	TRBV7-8	TRBJ2-7	CASSLATGQGAGYEQYF
TRBD1	TRBV9	TRBJ1-1	CASSRDRVTTEAFF
NA	TRBV7-6	TRBJ2-1	CASSLTGGKYNEQFF